One sample yielded the 2 T cell receptor delta chains listed below, sequenced in a study of gamma-delta chains in newborns, infants, children. TCRdb reran clone calling via CATT on the reads. The sample carries around 1,600 delta-chain clones, around 1.1% recorded once. Sequencing was done on a sample of blood. The receptors were sampled from a child who was a newborn, infant or young child, either healthy, febrile or measles-vaccinated (not recorded which).

As concerns this clone: The TCRdb protein, from a much larger clone, departs from this DNA's translation at residue 6, likely by read error; the protein shown derives from the DNA. The V call is TRDV2, the J call TRDJ1; no reliable D call. Trimming removed 3 bases from V and 0 bases from J, with 22 bases in between. The CDR3 extends over 18 amino acids. Germline V gives CDR1 GEAIGNYY, CDR2 EKD. The CDR3 sequence is CACDPEGSSEGNTDKLIF. The CDR3 DNA follows: TGTGCCTGTGACCCCGAGGGCAGTTCGGAAGGGAACACCGATAAACTCATCTTT.

Notes on this clone: A far larger clone is off by one base, so a read error is likely. Other DNA sequences in the sample encode the same CDR3. The CDR3 loop reads CACEGLGVKRDTDKLIF. CDR3 nucleotides: TGTGCCTGTGAAGGATTGGGGGTAAAGAGGGACACCGATAAGCTCATCTTT. This chain uses TRDV2 with TRDJ1, with D perhaps matching TRDD3 (6 bases). In germline, CDR1 is GEAIGNYY, CDR2 EKD. This CDR3 spans 17 amino acids.